A selection of T cell receptor beta chains follows, all from one sample in a study of radiotherapy plus CTLA-4 blockade in lung cancer. Generated by immunoSEQ multiplex PCR, the TCRdb table keeps only in-frame clones and is missing some. Counted here are 53,000 or so clones, about 86% occurring once; the ten biggest clones make up 17%. Source: peripheral blood, taken from a patient treated with radiotherapy plus ipilimumab. The source of these receptors is a human donor with non-small cell lung cancer that progressed on radiotherapy plus ipilimumab. Some clones in this sample may be carry-over from other donors' samples. Both conserved end residues are part of each CDR3. A D gene is named only where the DNA matches it firmly. Size is stated for part of the rows, as once, few or many counts, or as a class when the clone is expanded.

D gene	V gene	J gene	clone size	CDR3 protein	CDR3 DNA
-	TRBV11-1	TRBJ2-5	few	CASSLVSGRGLAETQYF	TGTGCCAGCAGCTTAGTGTCGGGCAGGGGTTTGGCTGAGACCCAGTACTTC
-	TRBV18	TRBJ1-5	-	CASSPSMDRDQPQHF	TGTGCCAGCTCACCCTCGATGGACAGAGATCAGCCCCAGCATTTT
-	TRBV27	TRBJ2-7	-	CASSTSRGGQEFYEQYF	TGTGCCAGCAGTACCTCGAGGGGGGGCCAGGAGTTCTACGAGCAGTACTTC
TRBD1	TRBV5-1	TRBJ1-4	-	CASSGKTGGRGSEKLFF	TGCGCCAGCAGCGGGAAGACAGGGGGGAGAGGGTCCGAAAAACTGTTTTTT
-	TRBV5-5	TRBJ1-5	-	CASSLREDRPQHF	TGTGCCAGCAGCTTAAGAGAAGACAGGCCCCAGCATTTT
-	TRBV2	TRBJ1-1	-	CARTKNVPEAFF	TGTGCCAGAACTAAGAACGTCCCTGAAGCTTTCTTT
TRBD2	TRBV11-2	TRBJ2-3	-	CASSFRSSGRASTDTQYF	TGTGCCAGCAGCTTTCGGTCTAGCGGGAGGGCCAGCACAGATACGCAGTATTTT
-	TRBV2	TRBJ2-1	-	CASEWAGNNEQFF	TGTGCCAGCGAATGGGCAGGAAACAATGAGCAGTTCTTC
-	TRBV2	TRBJ2-3	-	CASTPGLADTQYF	TGTGCCAGCACGCCAGGGTTGGCAGATACGCAGTATTTT
-	TRBV5-6	TRBJ2-3	-	CASSLPLAVGTDTQYF	TGTGCCAGCAGCTTACCCCTAGCAGTTGGCACAGATACGCAGTATTTT
-	TRBV19	TRBJ1-2	-	CASTPTVYYGYTF	TGTGCCAGTACTCCCACGGTCTACTATGGCTACACCTTC
TRBD1	TRBV11-2	TRBJ2-7	-	CASSRQGYEQYF	TGTGCCAGCAGCCGACAGGGCTACGAGCAGTACTTC
-	TRBV4-3	TRBJ2-7	few	CASSQEATGIGRPYF	TGCGCCAGCAGCCAGGAGGCTACAGGGATCGGTCGGCCGTACTTC
TRBD1	TRBV30	TRBJ1-6	-	CAWSGDRVNSPLHF	TGTGCCTGGAGTGGAGACAGGGTCAATTCACCCCTCCACTTT
-	TRBV4-1	TRBJ1-1	-	CASSQSFEAFF	TGCGCCAGCAGCCAAAGCTTTGAAGCTTTCTTT
TRBD2	TRBV5-1	TRBJ2-7	-	CASSLGLAGGLVHEQYF	TGCGCCAGCAGCTTGGGTCTAGCGGGAGGGTTGGTCCACGAGCAGTACTTC
-	TRBV30	TRBJ2-7	-	CAYSDRVEQYF	TGTGCCTACTCGGACAGAGTGGAGCAGTACTTC
-	TRBV2	TRBJ1-2	-	CASGWGDGYTF	TGTGCCAGCGGATGGGGGGATGGCTACACCTTC
TRBD1	TRBV11-2	TRBJ1-4	-	CASSFRDRGPEKLFF	TGTGCCAGCAGCTTTCGGGACAGGGGGCCTGAAAAACTGTTTTTT
-	TRBV10-3	TRBJ1-5	-	CAIRNYIEQPQHF	TGTGCCATCAGGAACTATATCGAGCAGCCCCAGCATTTT
TRBD2	TRBV28	TRBJ2-3	once	CASRDGGAGTDTQYF	TGTGCCAGCAGGGACGGGGGGGCAGGCACAGATACGCAGTATTTT
-	TRBV5-6	TRBJ1-5	-	CASSGIGGPQHF	TGTGCCAGCAGCGGCATAGGGGGGCCCCAGCATTTT
TRBD2	TRBV7-2	TRBJ2-7	-	CASSERGTSALSYEQYF	TGTGCCAGCAGCGAGCGGGGGACTAGCGCACTCTCCTACGAGCAGTACTTC
-	TRBV12-5	TRBJ2-3	-	CASGLRQGTDTQYF	TGTGCTAGTGGTTTGAGACAGGGCACAGATACGCAGTATTTT
TRBD1	TRBV7-2	TRBJ2-7	-	CASTPQTGGGEQYF	TGTGCCAGCACCCCACAGACAGGGGGAGGGGAGCAGTACTTC
-	TRBV20-1	TRBJ2-5	-	CSAAGEETQYF	TGCAGTGCTGCAGGGGAGGAGACCCAGTACTTC
-	TRBV10-3	TRBJ2-1	-	CATLRDSNEQFF	TGTGCCACCCTCCGGGACTCCAATGAGCAGTTCTTC
-	TRBV7-2	TRBJ2-4	-	CASSFPANIQYF	TGTGCCAGCAGCTTTCCCGCGAACATTCAGTACTTC
TRBD1	TRBV7-9	TRBJ1-1	-	CASSWGQGGFTEAFF	TGTGCCAGCAGCTGGGGACAGGGGGGATTCACTGAAGCTTTCTTT
-	TRBV5-4	TRBJ2-1	-	CASNPLGLNEQFF	TGTGCCAGCAATCCCCTCGGTTTAAATGAGCAGTTCTTC
TRBD1	TRBV7-8	TRBJ1-1	-	CASSSELTGWGTEAFF	TGTGCCAGCAGCTCCGAACTGACAGGGTGGGGCACTGAAGCTTTCTTT
-	TRBV18	TRBJ1-1	-	CASSPPSGGRYEAFF	TGTGCCAGCTCACCACCGTCAGGCGGGAGATATGAAGCTTTCTTT
-	TRBV20-1	TRBJ2-1	-	CSARLNEQFF	TGCAGTGCTAGACTCAATGAGCAGTTCTTC
TRBD1	TRBV9	TRBJ2-7	-	CASSVSTGVTYEQYF	TGTGCCAGCAGCGTGTCGACAGGGGTAACCTACGAGCAGTACTTC
-	TRBV11-2	TRBJ2-5	-	CASSLERGETQYF	TGTGCCAGCAGCTTAGAGCGGGGAGAAACCCAGTACTTC
-	TRBV19	TRBJ2-7	once	CASSSSGWDEQYF	TGTGCCAGTAGTTCTTCGGGGTGGGACGAGCAGTACTTC
-	TRBV11-2	TRBJ1-2	-	CASSLGLNRAGYTF	TGTGCCAGCAGCTTAGGTCTAAACAGGGCTGGCTACACCTTC
TRBD2	TRBV5-6	TRBJ2-5	-	CASSLLAGRYQETQYF	TGTGCCAGCAGCCTGCTAGCGGGGCGGTACCAAGAGACCCAGTACTTC
TRBD1	TRBV5-6	TRBJ1-5	-	CASSLEGAGPNQPQHF	TGTGCCAGCAGCTTGGAGGGGGCAGGGCCTAATCAGCCCCAGCATTTT
-	TRBV5-5	TRBJ2-7	-	CASSLGPRDNYEQYF	TGTGCCAGCAGCTTGGGTCCCAGAGACAACTACGAGCAGTACTTC
TRBD1	TRBV6-1	TRBJ1-5	-	CASTRDRESYQPQHF	TGTGCCAGCACTAGGGACAGGGAGAGTTATCAGCCCCAGCATTTT
TRBD1	TRBV13	TRBJ1-1	few	CASSSGGREAFF	TGTGCCAGCAGTTCAGGGGGGCGTGAAGCTTTCTTT
TRBD2	TRBV15	TRBJ2-7	-	CASSRGGAPYEQYF	TGTGCCTCCAGCCGGGGGGGGGCCCCCTACGAGCAGTACTTC